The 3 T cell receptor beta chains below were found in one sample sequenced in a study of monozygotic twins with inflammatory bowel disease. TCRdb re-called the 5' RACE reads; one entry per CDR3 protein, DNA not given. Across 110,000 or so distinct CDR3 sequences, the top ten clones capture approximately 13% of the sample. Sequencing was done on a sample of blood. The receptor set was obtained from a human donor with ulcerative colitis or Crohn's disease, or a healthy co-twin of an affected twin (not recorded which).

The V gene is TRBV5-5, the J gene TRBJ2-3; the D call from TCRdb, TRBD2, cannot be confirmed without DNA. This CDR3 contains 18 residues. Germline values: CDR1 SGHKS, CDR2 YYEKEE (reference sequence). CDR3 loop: CASSFPHGLAGESDTQYF.

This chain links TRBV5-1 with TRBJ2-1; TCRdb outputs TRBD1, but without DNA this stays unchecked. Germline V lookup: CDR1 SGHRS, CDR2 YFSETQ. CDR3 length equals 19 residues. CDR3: CASSVLGQGGSVRDNEQFF.

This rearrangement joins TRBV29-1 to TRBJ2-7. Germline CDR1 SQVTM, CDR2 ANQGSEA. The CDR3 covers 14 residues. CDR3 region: CSVFEQYPSYEQYF.